Below, one TCR beta chain is given with its context. CDR1 and CDR2 (germline): SNHLY, FYNNEI. CDR3 length: 12 amino acids. Trimming pared 4 bases from V and 2 bases from J, leaving 6 bases between. The entry originates in a study of identical twins. Template switching (which added a universal primer site) was used, and cDNA carried unique molecular identifiers. TCRdb redid the calling of the 5' RACE reads with MiXCR, one entry per CDR3 protein. The data show approximately 470,000 distinct CDR3 sequences, more than 13% seen once. These sequences were also reported in another study, on yellow fever vaccine responses in identical twins. Per that study: As reported, the vaccine T cell response of twins seemed partly convergent and partly personalized.

The sequenced sample was CD4+ T cells sorted from blood. The gene calls are TRBV2 and TRBJ2-7; D is undetermined. The clonotype was recovered from a woman between 18 and 29 years old in good health. The CDR3 DNA is TGTGCCAGCAGTGTGGGTGCCTACGAGCAGTACTTC. Protein product: CASSVGAYEQYF.